This TCR beta chain was found in a study of Graves' ophthalmopathy and Graves' hyperthyroidism. Study-level points and caveats: Researchers report that a 13-signature model separated ophthalmopathy from stable hyperthyroidism, posting under 90% sensitivity and less than 82% specificity. Appearing in blood as well were most expanded thyroid clonotypes above 0.001 frequency.

The CDR3 length is 14 residues. Trimming took off 5 bases at V and 4 bases at J, with 15 bases between the two ends. Per germline, CDR1 MNHNS and CDR2 SASEGT. Presentation of ophthalmopathy in the donors involved moderate-to-severe activity, CAS ≥3, NOSPECS ≥4 and a duration under 3 months. Diagnosis was based on clinical symptoms, serum thyroxine, TRAb, thyroid ultrasound and orbital computed tomography. RNA transcripts were the source from which TCR beta CDR3 regions were amplified. HTBI-primed RT-PCR formed the first round, and a multiplex PCR formed the second. From the multiplex PCR reads, TCRdb called clonotypes with MiXCR, one entry per CDR3 protein. Of fewer than 600,000 distinct CDR3 sequences in the sample, about an eighth were seen once. Many counts were recorded for this clonotype. The antigen remains undetermined.

The TCR originated in a woman in her twenties or thirties with Graves' ophthalmopathy. The chain links TRBV6-1 to TRBJ2-7; D not resolved. Material for sequencing was blood. The CDR3 nucleotides read TGTGCCAGCAGTAGAACAACTACCAATTACGAGCAGTACTTC. This gives the protein CASSRTTTNYEQYF.